This entry lists 15 T cell receptor beta chains sequenced from one sample in a study of T cell changes during pregnancy in multiple sclerosis (dated by TCRdb to between 2018 and 2020). The library relied on the immunoSEQ multiplex PCR assay. In its TCRdb copy, this immuneACCESS table keeps in-frame sequences only and misses some clones. Where compared with another copy, unresolved V genes explain less than half of these, and the others have no known cause. A total of 65,000 or so clones appear in this sample, 90% of them only once. About 2% of the sample rests with the top ten. Sequenced here: peripheral blood, sampled in the second trimester of pregnancy. The source is a female donor in good health, enrolled as a control in a pregnancy study.

J is TRBJ2-1 and V is TRBV6-5, with 9 bases matching TRBD1. The CDR3 is 14 amino acids. From germline, CDR1 is MNHEY and CDR2 SVGAGI. V trimming: 5 bases; J trimming: 10 bases; junction bases outside the gene matches: 9. CDR3 residues: CASSPRDREGEQFF. As DNA, the CDR3 is TGTGCCAGCAGTCCCCGGGACAGGGAGGGGGAGCAGTTCTTC.

The chain employs TRBV13 and TRBJ2-4, with a tentative D call TRBD2 (6 bases). CDR3 length equals 17 residues. V was trimmed by 2 bases and J by 0 bases, leaving 14 bases between them. Germline CDR1 PRHDT, CDR2 FYEKMQ (reference sequence). This CDR3 reads CASSLKGTGVAKNIQYF. The CDR3 nucleotides are TGTGCCAGCAGCTTAAAGGGGACGGGAGTAGCCAAAAACATTCAGTACTTC. The full variable domain, in which reference TRBV13 and TRBJ2-4 provide the parts outside the CDR3, is AAGVIQSPRHLIKEKRETATLKCYPIPRHDTVYWYQQGPGQDPQFLISFYEKMQSDKGSIPDRFSAQQFSDYHSELNMSSLELGDSALYFCASSLKGTGVAKNIQYFGAGTRLSVL.

This chain links TRBV7-8 with TRBJ2-2; TRBD2 matches at 8 bases. The CDR3 covers 18 residues. CDR1 and CDR2 from the germline V gene are SGHVS and FQNEAQ. V lost 3 bases and J lost 4; bases outside the gene matches: 13. CDR3 protein: CASSFGLAGPKGTGELFF. CDR3 sequence (DNA): TGTGCCAGCAGCTTCGGGCTAGCGGGCCCCAAGGGCACCGGGGAGCTGTTTTTT.

This clone has a handful of counts. The chain couples TRBV7-9 to TRBJ2-7; TRBD2 aligns across 7 bases. Germline loops: CDR1 SEHNR, CDR2 FQNEAQ (reference sequence). The V segment lost 4 bases and the J segment 0 bases; nucleotides outside the gene matches: 15. The CDR3 totals 18 residues. This chain's CDR3 is CASSSPPGRGGGSYEQYF. The DNA of the CDR3 is TGTGCCAGCAGCTCGCCTCCGGGGAGAGGCGGGGGCTCCTACGAGCAGTACTTC.

This clone was detected only a few times. The chain links TRBV28 to TRBJ1-2; D gene ambiguous. The CDR3 spans 12 residues. The germline V and J ends were trimmed by 4 bases and 4 bases, with 7 bases remaining between them. Germline lookup yields CDR1 MDHEN and CDR2 SYDVKM. The CDR3 reads CASSSFLYGYTF. DNA of the CDR3: TGTGCCAGCAGTTCCTTTCTCTATGGCTACACCTTC.

This clone was recorded many times. This rearrangement joins TRBV6-5 to TRBJ1-1; 7 positions agree with TRBD1. This CDR3 is 15 amino acids long. The germline CDR1 and CDR2 sequences are MNHEY and SVGAGI. V lost 10 bases and J lost 0; bases outside the gene matches: 11. CDR3 sequence reads: CATGPADRMNTEAFF. As DNA, the CDR3 is TGTGCCACCGGACCAGCGGACAGGATGAACACTGAAGCTTTCTTT.

The chain has TRBV25-1 and TRBJ2-2; no reliable D call. Germline V gene lookup returns CDR1 MGHDK and CDR2 SYGVNS. This CDR3 region has 15 residues. V was cut by 1 base and J by 6 bases, with 12 bases left in between. The CDR3 DNA is TGTGCCAGCAGTGAATTCGGCAGTCGGGCCGGGGAGCTGTTTTTT. It codes for CASSEFGSRAGELFF.

This chain connects TRBV29-1 to TRBJ2-5; D perhaps matches TRBD1 (6 bases). Trimming stripped 7 bases from V and 5 bases from J, with 17 bases between. Per the germline V gene, CDR1 is SQVTM and CDR2 is ANQGSEA. The CDR3 sequence is 13 residues long. In nucleotides, the CDR3 is TGCAGCGCCGGGGCAGGGGAGAGGGAGACCCAGTACTTC. Translation: CSAGAGERETQYF.

The rearrangement links TRBV5-1 to TRBJ2-1, with 9 bases fitting TRBD2. This CDR3 is 15 amino acids long. Germline CDR1 SGHRS, CDR2 YFSETQ. V was clipped by 4 bases and J by 4 bases; unmatched bases: 6. The DNA of the CDR3 is TGCGCCAGCAGCCCGGAGCGGGAGGTTTACAATGAGCAGTTCTTC. Translating gives CASSPEREVYNEQFF.

This rearrangement joins TRBV5-1 to TRBJ2-4; 9 nucleotides align to TRBD1. Germline lookup yields CDR1 SGHRS and CDR2 YFSETQ. V lost 5 bases, J lost 7 bases, and 7 bases stayed unmatched. The length of the CDR3 is 14 residues. The CDR3 nucleotides read TGCGCCAGCAGGTCGGGGACAGGGTTGAACATTCAGTACTTC. Translation: CASRSGTGLNIQYF.

The rearrangement uses TRBV5-5 and TRBJ2-1, with 7 positions matching TRBD2. After removal of 0 bases from V and 0 bases from J, the junction contained 6 bases not matched to a gene. The CDR3 contains 17 residues. Germline CDR1 is SGHKS and CDR2 is YYEKEE (reference sequence). In DNA, the CDR3 is TGTGCCAGCAGCTTGGGAGTGGGGGGGAGCTCCTACAATGAGCAGTTCTTC. Translation gives CASSLGVGGSSYNEQFF.

J is TRBJ2-3 and V is TRBV5-1; 9 bases agree with TRBD1. After removal of 0 bases from V and 5 bases from J, the junction contained 4 bases not matched to a gene. CDR3 length: 15 amino acids. CDR1 is SGHRS, CDR2 YFSETQ, per germline. Here the CDR3 reads CASSLVTDRGDTQYF. CDR3 DNA sequence: TGCGCCAGCAGCTTGGTAACGGACAGGGGAGATACGCAGTATTTT.

This chain joins TRBV7-9 and TRBJ2-7, with TRBD1 matching 11 bases. Per the germline V gene, CDR1 is SEHNR and CDR2 is FQNEAQ (reference sequence). The CDR3 sequence is 16 residues long. Unmatched junction bases numbered 6, after V lost 3 bases and J lost 2 bases. CDR3: CASSFVGTGGTYEQYF. In DNA, the CDR3 is TGTGCCAGCAGCTTCGTAGGGACAGGGGGAACCTACGAGCAGTACTTC.

The chain couples TRBV2 to TRBJ1-6; a weak D match, TRBD1 (6 bases). The CDR3 has 15 amino acids. Germline-derived CDR1 and CDR2 are SNHLY and FYNNEI. The germline V and J ends were trimmed by 3 bases and 10 bases, with 16 bases remaining between them. The CDR3 DNA is TGTGCCAGCAGTGACCAGGACAGCCTATACTCACCCCTCCACTTT. Translating it yields CASSDQDSLYSPLHF.

The V call is TRBV7-9, the J call TRBJ1-4; 9 positions match TRBD1. The CDR3 sequence is 16 residues long. Germline CDR1 is SEHNR and CDR2 is FQNEAQ (reference sequence). After removal of 2 bases from V and 5 bases from J, the junction contained 6 bases not matched to a gene. This chain's CDR3 is CASSLTFGQGNEKLFF. In DNA, the CDR3 is TGTGCCAGCAGCTTAACTTTCGGACAGGGGAATGAAAAACTGTTTTTT.